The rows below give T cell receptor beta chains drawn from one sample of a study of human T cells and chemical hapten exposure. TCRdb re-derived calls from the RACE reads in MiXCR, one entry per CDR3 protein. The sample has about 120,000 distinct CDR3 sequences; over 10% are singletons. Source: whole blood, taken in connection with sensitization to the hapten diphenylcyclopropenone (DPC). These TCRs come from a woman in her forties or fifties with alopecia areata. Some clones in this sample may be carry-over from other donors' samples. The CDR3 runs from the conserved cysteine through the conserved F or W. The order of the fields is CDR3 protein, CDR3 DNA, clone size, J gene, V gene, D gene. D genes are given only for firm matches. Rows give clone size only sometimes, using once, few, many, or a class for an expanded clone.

CASSLLVPAYEQYF,TGTGCCAGCAGCCTGCTCGTGCCTGCCTACGAGCAGTACTTC,few,TRBJ2-7,TRBV28,NA
CSGTSGGNTDTQYF,TGCAGTGGGACTAGCGGGGGCAACACAGATACGCAGTATTTT,many,TRBJ2-3,TRBV20-1,TRBD2
CSVAGAYEQYF,TGCAGCGTTGCGGGAGCCTACGAGCAGTACTTC,few,TRBJ2-7,TRBV29-1,NA
CASSQDLTAYSNQPQHF,TGTGCCAGCAGCCAAGACCTGACGGCTTATAGCAATCAGCCCCAGCATTTT,few,TRBJ1-5,TRBV5-5,NA
CASRTGADSGANVLTF,TGTGCCAGCAGGACAGGGGCCGACTCTGGGGCCAACGTCCTGACTTTC,few,TRBJ2-6,TRBV28,TRBD1
CASRTLRYGYTF,TGCGCCAGCAGAACCTTACGTTATGGCTACACCTTC,NA,TRBJ1-2,TRBV10-2,NA
CASTPQVLAGASTGELFF,TGTGCCAGCACCCCCCAGGTACTAGCGGGGGCTAGCACCGGGGAGCTGTTTTTT,NA,TRBJ2-2,TRBV13,TRBD2
CASSAWTKSTDTQYF,TGTGCCAGCAGCGCTTGGACGAAAAGCACAGATACGCAGTATTTT,NA,TRBJ2-3,TRBV9,NA
CSVEGSPNAEAFF,TGCAGCGTTGAGGGCTCGCCAAACGCTGAAGCTTTCTTT,many,TRBJ1-1,TRBV29-1,NA
CASSPSGRSIDTQYF,TGCGCCAGCAGCCCTTCGGGACGCTCGATAGATACGCAGTATTTT,many,TRBJ2-3,TRBV5-1,NA
CASSPGDSSNEKLFF,TGTGCCAGCAGTCCCGGGGACAGCTCTAATGAAAAACTGTTTTTT,many,TRBJ1-4,TRBV28,TRBD1
CSVAPNTGELFF,TGCAGCGTAGCACCGAACACCGGGGAGCTGTTTTTT,many,TRBJ2-2,TRBV29-1,NA
CASSLGPPRGGASYEQYF,TGTGCCAGCAGCTTGGGGCCACCCAGGGGGGGGGCGTCGTACGAGCAGTACTTC,many,TRBJ2-7,TRBV7-2,NA
CASTEWITGELFF,TGTGCCAGCACCGAATGGATCACCGGGGAGCTGTTTTTT,few,TRBJ2-2,TRBV2,NA
CASSPRTGKLNEQFF,TGTGCCAGCTCACCCAGGACAGGAAAGTTAAATGAGCAGTTCTTC,few,TRBJ2-1,TRBV18,TRBD1
CASSQRGQTKPFF,TGTGCCAGCAGCCAACGGGGACAGACTAAACCTTTCTTT,many,TRBJ1-1,TRBV14,TRBD1
CASSWERTGAETQYF,TGTGCCAGCAGTTGGGAACGGACAGGGGCAGAGACCCAGTACTTC,NA,TRBJ2-5,TRBV12-3/TRBV12-4,TRBD1
CASGDRVETQYF,TGCGCCAGCGGGGACAGGGTGGAGACCCAGTACTTC,NA,TRBJ2-5,TRBV10-2,TRBD1
CASSQEMNTEAFF,TGTGCCAGCAGCCAAGAAATGAACACTGAAGCTTTCTTT,many,TRBJ1-1,TRBV14,NA
CASTIQGLQPQHF,TGTGCCAGCACTATACAGGGCCTTCAGCCCCAGCATTTT,NA,TRBJ1-5,TRBV28,NA
CASSRTGTGANVLTF,TGTGCCAGCAGCCGGACAGGGACCGGGGCCAACGTCCTGACTTTC,NA,TRBJ2-6,TRBV6-5,TRBD1
CASSFVRGAPYNEQFF,TGTGCCAGCAGCTTTGTCAGGGGGGCCCCCTACAATGAGCAGTTCTTC,many,TRBJ2-1,TRBV11-2,NA
CASSLDGGEAFF,TGTGCCAGCAGCTTAGATGGAGGGGAAGCTTTCTTT,NA,TRBJ1-1,TRBV11-2,NA
CASSPLASPGNTIYF,TGTGCCAGCAGTCCCCTTGCTTCCCCCGGAAACACCATATATTTT,NA,TRBJ1-3,TRBV2,NA
CASSLEGYEQYF,TGCGCCAGCAGCTTGGAGGGATACGAGCAGTACTTC,few,TRBJ2-7,TRBV5-1,NA
CASSPRERGGNTIYF,TGTGCCAGCAGCCCCCGGGAAAGAGGTGGAAACACCATATATTTT,few,TRBJ1-3,TRBV7-9,NA
CASSWDLGANEQFF,TGTGCCAGCAGTTGGGATCTTGGGGCCAATGAGCAGTTCTTC,many,TRBJ2-1,TRBV6-2/TRBV6-3,NA
CASSLERPHGYTF,TGTGCCAGCAGCTTAGAACGTCCGCATGGCTACACCTTC,NA,TRBJ1-2,TRBV7-2,NA
CASSLLGQETQYF,TGTGCCAGCAGCTTATTAGGCCAAGAGACCCAGTACTTC,NA,TRBJ2-5,TRBV7-9,NA
CASSPRSYEQYF,TGTGCCAGCTCACCGCGCTCCTACGAGCAGTACTTC,few,TRBJ2-7,TRBV18,NA
CASSQVEVGEAFF,TGCGCCAGCAGCCAAGTGGAGGTCGGTGAAGCTTTCTTT,few,TRBJ1-1,TRBV4-3,NA
CSQTGGQYF,TGCAGTCAGACAGGGGGACAGTACTTC,NA,TRBJ2-7,TRBV20-1,TRBD1
CASSQGRAEAFF,TGTGCCAGCAGCCAGGGACGAGCTGAAGCTTTCTTT,NA,TRBJ1-1,TRBV3-1,NA
CASSLQGTPRGELFF,TGTGCCAGCAGTTTACAGGGGACCCCACGTGGGGAGCTGTTTTTT,few,TRBJ2-2,TRBV12-3/TRBV12-4,NA
CASRLRPTAATYEQYF,TGTGCAAGTCGCCTCCGACCGACGGCGGCTACCTACGAGCAGTACTTC,few,TRBJ2-7,TRBV12-2,NA
CRARDSITYEQYF,TGCAGGGCCCGGGACTCAATTACCTACGAGCAGTACTTC,few,TRBJ2-7,TRBV20-1,NA
CASSPRRFNSSLHF,TGTGCCAGCAGTCCCCGGAGGTTTAATTCATCCCTCCACTTT,NA,TRBJ1-6,TRBV12-3/TRBV12-4,NA
CASSRDPVETQYF,TGTGCCAGCTCAAGGGACCCGGTAGAGACCCAGTACTTC,many,TRBJ2-5,TRBV18,NA
CASSRTGDQPQHF,TGTGCCAGCAGCCGGACAGGGGATCAGCCCCAGCATTTT,many,TRBJ1-5,TRBV5-6,TRBD1
CASSYSWFELNTEAFF,TGTGCCAGCAGTTACTCTTGGTTTGAGTTAAACACTGAAGCTTTCTTT,few,TRBJ1-1,TRBV6-5,NA
CASSPAKYNEQFF,TGCGCCAGCAGCCCGGCGAAGTACAATGAGCAGTTCTTC,many,TRBJ2-1,TRBV5-1,NA
CASSSGGNSGANVLTF,TGTGCCAGCAGTTCTGGCGGAAACTCTGGGGCCAACGTCCTGACTTTC,many,TRBJ2-6,TRBV28,NA
CSVEDPGTQAFF,TGCAGCGTTGAAGACCCGGGGACCCAAGCTTTCTTT,many,TRBJ1-1,TRBV29-1,NA
CASSNYRGREETQYF,TGCGCCAGCAGCAACTACAGGGGGCGCGAAGAGACCCAGTACTTC,NA,TRBJ2-5,TRBV5-1,TRBD1
CSAGNGYTF,TGCAGTGCTGGAAATGGCTACACCTTC,NA,TRBJ1-2,TRBV20-1,NA
CASRTVDEQYF,TGTGCCAGCAGAACAGTCGACGAGCAGTACTTC,few,TRBJ2-7,TRBV28,NA
CASRQTDTEAFF,TGTGCCAGCAGACAGACCGACACTGAAGCTTTCTTT,NA,TRBJ1-1,TRBV28,NA
CASSRSRLAEDTQYF,TGTGCCAGCAGCCGAAGCAGGCTAGCGGAGGATACGCAGTATTTT,many,TRBJ2-3,TRBV7-9,TRBD2
CASSLVGFQETQYF,TGTGCCAGCAGCTTAGTTGGGTTCCAAGAGACCCAGTACTTC,many,TRBJ2-5,TRBV7-7,NA
CASSPIESSYEQYF,TGTGCCAGCAGCCCCATAGAATCCTCCTACGAGCAGTACTTC,many,TRBJ2-7,TRBV7-6,NA
CASSLSGGADSYEQYF,TGTGCCAGCAGTTTATCCGGCGGAGCAGACTCCTACGAGCAGTACTTC,few,TRBJ2-7,TRBV27,NA
CASSYSRFRPNTEAFF,TGTGCCAGCAGTTACTCGAGATTCAGACCGAACACTGAAGCTTTCTTT,NA,TRBJ1-1,TRBV6-5,NA
CASSKNPVGGPGIQYF,TGTGCCAGCAGCAAAAACCCAGTAGGAGGGCCCGGCATTCAGTACTTC,many,TRBJ2-4,TRBV11-2,NA